This is a list of T cell receptor beta chains from one sample in a study of cytomegalovirus exposure and HLA in healthy donors. This table comes from immunoSEQ multiplex PCR, and its TCRdb copy is limited to in-frame clones, with some not included. This table has roughly 200,000 clones, around 80% appearing once. The specimen was PBMCs. The origin of the receptors is a man aged 40-55 years in good health and CMV-seronegative. CDR3s include the opening cysteine and the closing phenylalanine or tryptophan. Each record gives: J gene, D gene, clone size, V gene, CDR3 protein, CDR3 DNA. A D gene is named only where the DNA matches it firmly. Only part of the rows carry a size: once, few, many, or a class if the clone is expanded.

TRBJ2-3,TRBD2,.,TRBV5-1,CASSLDSGSADTQYF,TGCGCCAGCAGCTTGGATAGCGGGAGCGCAGATACGCAGTATTTT
TRBJ1-6,TRBD1,once,TRBV27,CARRPDRDSPLHF,TGTGCCAGGCGACCCGACAGGGACTCACCCCTCCACTTT
TRBJ1-1,.,.,TRBV11-3,CASSQDRNTEAFF,TGTGCCAGCAGCCAAGACAGGAACACTGAAGCTTTCTTT
TRBJ2-1,.,.,TRBV10-3,CAISANGNEQFF,TGTGCCATCTCCGCGAATGGCAATGAGCAGTTCTTC
TRBJ2-7,TRBD2,.,TRBV6-6,CASSYVGTSGRYEQYF,TGTGCCAGCAGTTACGTTGGGACTAGCGGGAGGTACGAGCAGTACTTC
TRBJ1-6,.,.,TRBV5-1,CASSLEGANSPLHF,TGCGCCAGCAGCTTGGAAGGGGCCAATTCACCCCTCCACTTT
TRBJ2-2,.,.,TRBV18,CASSPQQGGGELFF,TGTGCCAGCTCACCACAACAGGGTGGCGGGGAGCTGTTTTTT
TRBJ1-1,.,.,TRBV14,CASSQAIGGTEAFF,TGTGCCAGCAGCCAAGCTATTGGAGGGACTGAAGCTTTCTTT
TRBJ1-5,.,.,TRBV7-2,CASSLGGRLNQPQHF,TGTGCCAGCAGCTTAGGTGGCAGGCTGAATCAGCCCCAGCATTTT
TRBJ2-7,TRBD2,.,TRBV5-6,CASSSGGLADYFTYEQYF,TGTGCCAGCAGCTCGGGAGGACTAGCGGATTATTTTACCTACGAGCAGTACTTC
TRBJ1-1,TRBD1,.,TRBV5-6,CASSQGTGWDTEAFF,TGTGCCAGCAGCCAGGGGACAGGGTGGGACACTGAAGCTTTCTTT